This T cell receptor (beta chain) was observed in a study of cytomegalovirus exposure and HLA in healthy donors (dated 2017 in TCRdb). Context from the whole study: In an earlier analysis of some 550 of the donors, 250 to 300 Gb of sequence data and about 110 million unique TCR beta sequences from roughly 180 million T cells were reported. About 300 gigabases of sequencing data and approximately 85 million unique TCR sequences were included in an early release covering several hundred HLA-typed donors. The genetic ancestry cluster associated with self-reported Caucasian donors included 80% to 90% of the approximately 410 genotyped donors. The study was designed to test whether signatures of past pathogen exposure could be identified by cataloging public T cell receptors. The study profiled the T cell repertoires of 550 to 700 subjects by immunosequencing and related them to cytomegalovirus serostatus. In addition to the first cohort of around 670 subjects, a separate validation cohort of approximately 130 different subjects was used. High-throughput TCR immunosequencing, statistical association of individual TCRs with disease status, and machine learning were combined to predict cytomegalovirus infection status. In a later analysis, previously published TCR beta repertoires from fewer than 750 donors were re-analyzed and high-resolution HLA genotyping was added so that TCR occurrence patterns could be studied. The later analysis used no new phenotypic data to find candidate immune exposures, relying instead on TCR beta sequences and their occurrence across donors. To decide whether each TCR beta V gene segment behaved as functional or pseudogenic, an earlier analysis of some 540 of the donors relied on high-throughput TCR beta sequencing. Alongside the repertoire data, information on donor age, sex, ethnicity and CMV serostatus was compiled. In a later genetic analysis, genome-wide SNP genotypes for about three fifths of the 666 donors were used, and that subset was treated as a discovery cohort. All discovery cohort repertoires had been generated using a single sequencing platform. HLA typing included class I and class II loci at four-digit resolution. The number of typed donors differed by locus: about 620-640 for A, B, C, DRB1 and DQB1; 522 for DQA1; roughly 600 for DPA1; and roughly 450 for DPB1. Because of strong linkage in the cohort, 4 to 6 DR-DQ haplotypes were treated as single units for association and clustering. Across some 400 genotyped donors of the cohort, an average of roughly 230,000 unique TCR beta nucleotide sequences per donor were sequenced, and roughly 20% of those sequences were non-productive.

Per the germline V gene (reference sequence), MNHNY is the CDR1 and SVGAGI is the CDR2. V and J are truncated by 6 bases and 6 bases respectively, leaving an intervening sequence of 12 bases. From the cysteine through the phenylalanine, the CDR3 covers 12 amino acids. Only the CDR3 DNA is retained, 36 bases long and in frame from the first base. A word on this clone: Its target antigen remains unknown. Base qualities were left out, and no much larger clone turns up one base away.

On the study overall, not on this receptor specifically: In a later genetic analysis, fewer N-insertions in productive TCRs were reported among donors in an Asian-associated ancestry cluster than the roughly 640-donor mean. Specific HLA alleles were associated with 15,000 to 20,000 TCR beta sequences at a false discovery rate of 0.05 in a later analysis. Most TCR sequences were seen in very few donors, while some public TCRs were found in many individuals. Because HLA typing was unavailable for some donors at each locus, only the typed subset was used in association tests. Correlated functional status among segregating V segments might be attributable to linkage disequilibrium, but an unknown experimental factor could not be ruled out. The authors suggested that the approach could potentially be generalized to other disease states and immunological phenotypes. Around 16 rarely observed V segments, including chromosome 9 orphons, were excluded from the earlier analysis of almost 600 of the donors because counts were too low. A later analysis found that HLA-associated TCR beta chains were more clonally expanded and had lower generation probabilities than equally common non-associated chains. Because the 87-base-pair reads could not distinguish some IMGT-functional V segments, including TRBV6-2 and TRBV6-3, those segments were excluded. The classifier was reported to diagnose cytomegalovirus status with high specificity and sensitivity in both the original cohort and the validation cohort. A later analysis found that most CMV-associated TCR beta chains appeared HLA-restricted, with HLA associations seemingly driven largely by CMV exposure. Several of the top co-occurrence clusters appeared to be linked to parvovirus B19, influenza, CMV and Epstein-Barr virus, according to a later analysis. In a later genetic analysis, a missense DCLRE1C variant was associated with V-gene and J-gene trimming of TCR beta chains, and the association was replicated in an independent cohort. This cohort had only TCR beta chains sequenced, and the lack of alpha or paired-chain data limited which features could be detected. In an earlier analysis of roughly 560 of the donors, most TCR beta V segments were observed in productive rearrangements about 87% or about 30% of the time, broadly matching IMGT annotations. The study listed over 150 TCR beta chains as associated with cytomegalovirus. CMV serostatus was the only immune exposure information available for the cohort. Assigning TCR associations to individual alleles was difficult when HLA alleles, especially DR and DQ, strongly co-occurred. According to a later analysis, TCR association rates differed among HLA loci, with DRB1 alleles showing the most associated TCRs and HLA-C alleles showing the fewest. In vitro tests confirmed that three of the cytomegalovirus-associated TCR beta chains recognize cytomegalovirus antigens. A cluster of highly shared sequence variants was judged likely to represent a technical artifact of the sequencing pipeline. A further reported finding was that TCR beta sequences accurately predicted the HLA-A and HLA-B alleles for most subjects in the first cohort. Presence/absence analyses assumed roughly uniform sequencing depth across donors, an assumption that may not hold.

The cohort comprised hundreds of healthy bone marrow donors. Cohort members were all nominally healthy when sampled, although unrecorded immune exposures were likely present. The donor was CMV seronegative and belonged to the group of over 300 seronegative cohort members. A peripheral blood sample was collected from each donor, and TCR beta sequencing was performed on peripheral blood mononuclear cells. The Qiagen DNeasy Blood Extraction Kit was used to extract genomic DNA from the blood cell samples. Libraries were made using the immunoSEQ multiplex PCR assay. For the multiplex PCR, a mixture combining 60 forward primers for TCR Vbeta segments and 13 reverse primers for TCR Jbeta segments was used. The CDR3 region of rearranged TCR beta genes was amplified from genomic DNA by a multiplex PCR assay. On the Illumina HiSeq System, the amplified TCR beta libraries were sequenced as 87-base-pair reads. In the paper's pipeline: A later analysis counted about 80 million unique TCR beta chains across the 690 or so repertoires, and 9.5 million to 11 million of these chains were shared by at least two donors. To remove PCR and sequencing errors, raw reads were error-corrected and collapsed into unique sequences using a nearest-neighbor algorithm that merged closely related sequences. CDR3 sequences were aligned to IMGT reference sequences to assign V, D and J gene segments. For a sequence to be retained, a match of at least six nucleotides was required to both a V gene segment and a J gene segment. A rearrangement was called productive if the CDR3 had no stop codons and remained in frame with V and J, and every other rearrangement was called non-productive. Following IMGT convention, CDR3 was defined as the stretch from the second conserved V-encoded cysteine to the conserved J-encoded phenylalanine. Sequences without an unambiguous match to a single V gene segment were excluded from the earlier analysis of about 640 of the donors. In an earlier analysis of 450 to 750 of the donors, a V segment was called functional when productive rearrangements were above 56.7%, and segregating when the standard deviation between donors exceeded 5%. To diagnose cytomegalovirus status from the catalog of TCR beta chain sequences, a statistical classification framework was built. In a later analysis, V and J genes were assigned by comparing TCR nucleotide sequences against IMGT/GENE-DB human TR gene sequences. In a later analysis, CDR3 sequences and most-parsimonious VDJ recombination scenarios were assigned using the TCRdist pipeline. A later analysis defined each TCR beta chain by its CDR3 amino acid sequence plus V-gene family, and excluded reads lacking a unique V-gene family. In a later analysis, approximately 640 highly shared, low-generation-probability nucleotide sequences were removed to address suspected cross-contamination and a sequencing artifact. For each public chain, a later analysis derived a clonal expansion index from normalized ranks of inferred template counts within each repertoire. In a later analysis, generation probabilities were computed with a VDJ recombination model fitted to out-of-frame rearrangements, and the resulting probabilities were checked against IGoR. Hypergeometric tests were used in a later analysis to score TCR-TCR, TCR-HLA and TCR-CMV co-occurrence, with a repertoire-size bias correction applied to the TCR pairs. To estimate false discovery rates, a later analysis permuted the HLA or CMV assignments 20 times. In a later analysis, co-occurring TCRs were grouped using DBSCAN, with TCRdist sequence similarity added in when clustering inside HLA-allele-positive subsets. For co-occurrence clustering, repertoires with fewer than 30,000 or more than 120,000 public chains were excluded, along with a handful of repertoires with anomalous nucleotide sharing. TCRdb provides this immuneACCESS table in a form limited to in-frame rearrangements. Some clones are lacking; in checked studies, under half of them reflect an unresolved V gene, and why the rest are absent is not known. D and trimming were read from the DNA, whereas the V and J calls and clone size are those reported in that table. The sample table records 130,000 to 150,000 clones; 80% of these occur just once. Approximately 4.1% of the sample goes to the ten largest clones.

This TCR came from a man aged 40-50 years in good health and CMV-seronegative. This chain is built from TRBV6-6 and TRBJ2-7, and perhaps TRBD2 as D gene, on 6 matching bases. Sequencing was performed on PBMCs. CDR3 sequence: CASSPDYGEQYF. The bases read TGTGCCAGCAGCCCGGACTATGGCGAGCAGTACTTC.